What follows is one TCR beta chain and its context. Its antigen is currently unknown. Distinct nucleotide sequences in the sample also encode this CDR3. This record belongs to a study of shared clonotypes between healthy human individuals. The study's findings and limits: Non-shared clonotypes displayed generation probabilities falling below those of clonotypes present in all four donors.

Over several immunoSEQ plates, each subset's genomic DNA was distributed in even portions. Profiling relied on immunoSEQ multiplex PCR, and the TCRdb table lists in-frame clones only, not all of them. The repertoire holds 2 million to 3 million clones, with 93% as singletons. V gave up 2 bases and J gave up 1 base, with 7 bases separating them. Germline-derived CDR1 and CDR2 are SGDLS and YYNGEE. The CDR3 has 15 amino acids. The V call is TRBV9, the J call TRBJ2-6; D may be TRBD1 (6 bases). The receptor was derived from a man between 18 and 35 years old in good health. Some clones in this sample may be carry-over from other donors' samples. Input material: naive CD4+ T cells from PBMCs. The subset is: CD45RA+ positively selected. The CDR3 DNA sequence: TGTGCCAGCAGCGTCCAGGGGTCTGGGGCCAACGTCCTGACTTTC. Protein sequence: CASSVQGSGANVLTF.